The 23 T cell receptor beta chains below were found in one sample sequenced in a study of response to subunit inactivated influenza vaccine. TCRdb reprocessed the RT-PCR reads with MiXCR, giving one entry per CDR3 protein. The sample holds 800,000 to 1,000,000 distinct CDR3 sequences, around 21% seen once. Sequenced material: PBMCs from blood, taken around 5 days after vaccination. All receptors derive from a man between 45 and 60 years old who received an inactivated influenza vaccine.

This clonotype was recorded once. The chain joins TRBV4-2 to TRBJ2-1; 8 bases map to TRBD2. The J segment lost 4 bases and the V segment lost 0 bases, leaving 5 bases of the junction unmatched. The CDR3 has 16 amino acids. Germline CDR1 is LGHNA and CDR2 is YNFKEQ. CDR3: CASSQDGTSGYNEQFF. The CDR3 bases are TGTGCCAGCAGCCAAGATGGCACTAGCGGATACAATGAGCAGTTCTTC.

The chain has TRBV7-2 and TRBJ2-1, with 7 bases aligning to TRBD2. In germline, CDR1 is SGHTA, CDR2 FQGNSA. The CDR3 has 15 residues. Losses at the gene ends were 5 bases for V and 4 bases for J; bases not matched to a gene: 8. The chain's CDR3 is CASSQPGLSYNEQFF. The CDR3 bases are TGTGCCAGCAGCCAACCGGGACTAAGTTACAATGAGCAGTTCTTC.

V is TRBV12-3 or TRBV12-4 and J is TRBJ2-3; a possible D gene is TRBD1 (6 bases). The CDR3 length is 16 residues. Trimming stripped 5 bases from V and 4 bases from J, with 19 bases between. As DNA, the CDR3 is TGTGCCAGCAGTCCTGGACAGTATGGGCGGGCAGATACGCAGTATTTT. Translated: CASSPGQYGRADTQYF.

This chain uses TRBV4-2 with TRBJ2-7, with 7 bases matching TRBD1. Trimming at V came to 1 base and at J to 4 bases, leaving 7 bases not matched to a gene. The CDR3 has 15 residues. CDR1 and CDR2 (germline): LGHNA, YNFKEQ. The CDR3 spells CASSQVGRQGYEQYF. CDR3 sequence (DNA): TGTGCCAGCAGCCAAGTTGGTAGACAGGGATACGAGCAGTACTTC.

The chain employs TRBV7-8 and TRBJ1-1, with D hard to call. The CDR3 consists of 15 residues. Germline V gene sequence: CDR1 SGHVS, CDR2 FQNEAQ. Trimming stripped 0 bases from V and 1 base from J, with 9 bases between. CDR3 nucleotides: TGTGCCAGCAGCTTAGCGGAGAGAACGAACACTGAAGCTTTCTTT. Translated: CASSLAERTNTEAFF.

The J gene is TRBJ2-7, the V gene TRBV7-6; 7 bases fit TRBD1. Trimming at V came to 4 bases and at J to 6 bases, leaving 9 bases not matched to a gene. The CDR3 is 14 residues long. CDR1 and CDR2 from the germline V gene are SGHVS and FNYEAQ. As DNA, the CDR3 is TGTGCCAGCAGCTACTCAGGGGGATCCGGCGAGCAGTACTTC. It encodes CASSYSGGSGEQYF.

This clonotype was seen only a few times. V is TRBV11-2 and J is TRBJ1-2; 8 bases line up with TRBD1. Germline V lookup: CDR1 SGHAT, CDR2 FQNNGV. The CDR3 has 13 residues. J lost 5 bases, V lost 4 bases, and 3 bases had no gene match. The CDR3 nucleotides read TGTGCCAGCAGCTGGGACAGGTGGTATGGCTACACCTTC. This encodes CASSWDRWYGYTF.

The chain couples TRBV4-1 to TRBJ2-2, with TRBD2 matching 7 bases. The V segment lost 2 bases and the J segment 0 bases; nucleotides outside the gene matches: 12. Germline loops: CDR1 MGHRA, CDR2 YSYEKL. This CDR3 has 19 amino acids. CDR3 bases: TGCGCCAGCAGCCAACGGTTGCCTAGCGGTAAGACGAACACCGGGGAGCTGTTTTTT. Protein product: CASSQRLPSGKTNTGELFF.

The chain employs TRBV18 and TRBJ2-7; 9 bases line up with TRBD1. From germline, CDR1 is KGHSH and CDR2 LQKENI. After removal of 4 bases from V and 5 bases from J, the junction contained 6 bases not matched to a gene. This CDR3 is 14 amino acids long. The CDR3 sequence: CASSLGTGLNEQYF. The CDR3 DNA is TGTGCCAGCTCACTCGGGACAGGGCTTAACGAGCAGTACTTC.

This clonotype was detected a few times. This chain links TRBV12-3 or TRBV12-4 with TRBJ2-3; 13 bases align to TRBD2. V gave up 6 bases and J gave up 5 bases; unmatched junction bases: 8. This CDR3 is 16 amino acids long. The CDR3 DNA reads TGTGCCAGCAGAAACCGACTAGCGGGGGGCTTAGATACGCAGTATTTT. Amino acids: CASRNRLAGGLDTQYF.

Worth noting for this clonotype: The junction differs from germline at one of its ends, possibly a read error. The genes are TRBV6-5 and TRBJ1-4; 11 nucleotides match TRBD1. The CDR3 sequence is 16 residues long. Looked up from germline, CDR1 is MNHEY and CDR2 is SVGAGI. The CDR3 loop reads CARSYGGQGAYEKLSF. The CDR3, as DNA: TGTGCCCGCAGTTACGGCGGACAGGGGGCCTATGAAAAACTGTCTTTT.

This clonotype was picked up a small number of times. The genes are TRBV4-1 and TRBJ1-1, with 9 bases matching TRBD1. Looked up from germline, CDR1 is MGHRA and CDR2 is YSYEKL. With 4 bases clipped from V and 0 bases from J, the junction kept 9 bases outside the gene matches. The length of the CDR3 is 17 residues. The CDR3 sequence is CASSPGTGRTMNTEAFF. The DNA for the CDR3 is TGCGCCAGCAGCCCCGGGACAGGGAGGACCATGAACACTGAAGCTTTCTTT.

CDR3 sequence reads: CSVEVASGTADTQYF. The CDR3 region has the DNA TGCAGCGTTGAAGTGGCTAGCGGGACTGCAGATACGCAGTATTTT. The rearrangement uses TRBV29-1 and TRBJ2-3, with 9 bases aligning to TRBD2. This CDR3 comprises 15 residues. After removal of 1 base from V and 4 bases from J, the junction contained 6 bases not matched to a gene. In germline, CDR1 is SQVTM, CDR2 ANQGSEA.

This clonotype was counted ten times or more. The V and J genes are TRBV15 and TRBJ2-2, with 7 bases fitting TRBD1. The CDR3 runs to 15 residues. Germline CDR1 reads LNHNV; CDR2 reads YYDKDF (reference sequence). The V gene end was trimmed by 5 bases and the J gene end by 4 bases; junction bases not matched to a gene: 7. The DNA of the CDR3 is TGTGCCACCAGCCGTCGACAGGGCGGCACCGGGGAGCTGTTTTTT. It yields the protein CATSRRQGGTGELFF.

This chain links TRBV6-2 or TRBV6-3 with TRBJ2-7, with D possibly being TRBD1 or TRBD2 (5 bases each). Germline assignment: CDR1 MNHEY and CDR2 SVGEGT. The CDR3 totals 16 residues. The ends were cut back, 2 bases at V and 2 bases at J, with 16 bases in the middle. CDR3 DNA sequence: TGTGCCAGCAGTTACGTTATGGGGACCGTGACCTACGAGCAGTACTTC. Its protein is CASSYVMGTVTYEQYF.

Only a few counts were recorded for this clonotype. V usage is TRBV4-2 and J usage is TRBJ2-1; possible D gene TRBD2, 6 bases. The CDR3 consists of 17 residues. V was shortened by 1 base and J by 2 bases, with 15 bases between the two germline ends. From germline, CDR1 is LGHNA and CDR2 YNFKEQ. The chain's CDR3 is CASSQGLGSGPYNEQFF. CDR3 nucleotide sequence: TGTGCCAGCAGCCAAGGTCTAGGAAGCGGGCCCTACAATGAGCAGTTCTTC.

The CDR3 coding sequence is TGTGCCATCAGTGATATCAGGGACAGGGTCTACGAGCAGTACTTC. As protein: CAISDIRDRVYEQYF. This chain joins TRBV10-3 and TRBJ2-7; 9 nucleotides line up with TRBD1. The CDR3 consists of 15 residues. The V gene's germline CDR1 is ENHRY and CDR2 SYGVKD. J lost 3 bases, V lost 3 bases, and 6 bases had no gene match.

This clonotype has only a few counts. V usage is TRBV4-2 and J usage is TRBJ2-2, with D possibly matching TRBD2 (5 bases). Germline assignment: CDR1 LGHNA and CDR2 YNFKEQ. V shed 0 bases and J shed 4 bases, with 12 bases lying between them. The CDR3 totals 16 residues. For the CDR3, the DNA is TGTGCCAGCAGCCAAGATCGGGTGGGAGTCACCGGGGAGCTGTTTTTT. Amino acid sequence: CASSQDRVGVTGELFF.

The CDR3 region is CSADNYNNQETQYF. The CDR3 DNA follows: TGCAGTGCTGACAACTACAATAACCAAGAGACCCAGTACTTC. The V gene is TRBV20-1, the J gene TRBJ2-5; no reliable D call. V was shortened by 5 bases and J by 0 bases, with 13 bases between the two germline ends. The CDR3 has 14 amino acids. Germline V CDR1 and CDR2: DFQATT, SNEGSKA (reference sequence).

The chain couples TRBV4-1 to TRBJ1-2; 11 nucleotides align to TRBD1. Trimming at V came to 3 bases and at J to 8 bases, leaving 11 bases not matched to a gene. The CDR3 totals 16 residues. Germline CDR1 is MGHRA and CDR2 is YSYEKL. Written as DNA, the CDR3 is TGCGCCAGCAGCCAGCCTGTAAGGACAGGGGGCGCGGGCTACACCTTC. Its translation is CASSQPVRTGGAGYTF.

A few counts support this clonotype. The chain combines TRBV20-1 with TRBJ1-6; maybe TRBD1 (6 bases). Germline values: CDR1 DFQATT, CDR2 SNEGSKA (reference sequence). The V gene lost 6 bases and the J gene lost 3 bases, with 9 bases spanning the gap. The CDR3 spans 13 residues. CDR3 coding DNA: TGCAGTGCAAAGGACAGCTATAATTCACCCCTCCACTTT. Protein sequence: CSAKDSYNSPLHF.

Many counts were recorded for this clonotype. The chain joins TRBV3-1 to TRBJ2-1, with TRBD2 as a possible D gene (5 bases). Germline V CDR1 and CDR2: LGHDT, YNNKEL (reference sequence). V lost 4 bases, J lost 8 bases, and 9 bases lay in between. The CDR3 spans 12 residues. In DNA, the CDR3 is TGTGCCAGCAGCCCATCGGGGTATGAGCAGTTCTTC. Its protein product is CASSPSGYEQFF.

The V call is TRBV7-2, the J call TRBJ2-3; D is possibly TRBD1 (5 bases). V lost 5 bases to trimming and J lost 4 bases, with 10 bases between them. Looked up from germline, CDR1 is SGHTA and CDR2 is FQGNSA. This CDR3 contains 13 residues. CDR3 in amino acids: CASSPGPADTQYF. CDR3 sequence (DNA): TGTGCCAGCAGCCCAGGGCCCGCAGATACGCAGTATTTT. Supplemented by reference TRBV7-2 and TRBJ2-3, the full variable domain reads GAGVSQSPSNKVTEKGKDVELRCDPISGHTALYWYRQSLGQGLEFLIYFQGNSAPDKSGLPSDRFSAERTGGSVSTLTIQRTQQEDSAVYLCASSPGPADTQYFGPGTRLTVL.